These 32 T cell receptor beta chains originate from one sample sequenced in a study of T cell responses to AZD1222 COVID-19 vaccine. Some clones are missing from TCRdb's copy, which holds only in-frame ones; the method was immunoSEQ multiplex PCR. The table has about 92,000 clones, around 90% seen once. Here the sequenced sample was peripheral blood, taken on day 0 of AZD1222 vaccination. The receptors derive from an adult in good health.

The V call is TRBV4-1, the J call TRBJ1-6; a weak D match, TRBD1 (6 bases). Germline V gene data show CDR1 as MGHRA and CDR2 as YSYEKL. This CDR3 comprises 16 residues. V lost 2 bases, J lost 12 bases, and 20 bases lay in between. The chain's CDR3 is CASSQPGQRGSRPLHF. The CDR3 coding sequence is TGCGCCAGCAGCCAACCAGGACAGCGGGGGAGTCGACCCCTCCACTTT.

The chain links TRBV6-5 to TRBJ1-6, with D hard to call. The CDR3 runs to 13 residues. V was clipped by 5 bases and J by 8 bases, with 10 bases between them. The germline V gene encodes CDR1 MNHEY and CDR2 SVGAGI. CDR3 sequence: CASSRTYDSPLHF. The CDR3 DNA is TGTGCCAGCAGTCGGACCTACGATTCACCCCTCCACTTT.

This sequence joins TRBV11-3 and TRBJ2-7; possibly TRBD2 for D (5 bases). The germline CDR1 and CDR2 sequences are SGHNT and YENEEA. The germline V and J ends were trimmed by 4 bases and 7 bases, with 14 bases remaining between them. This CDR3 contains 13 residues. The CDR3 sequence is CASSYDRDQEQYF. For the CDR3, the DNA is TGTGCCAGCAGCTACGACCGGGATCAGGAGCAGTACTTC.

The chain is built from TRBV27 and TRBJ2-1; TRBD2 matches 10 bases. The V and J ends lost 5 bases and 15 bases, in that order; junction bases with no gene match: 7. This CDR3 is built from 12 residues. Germline-derived CDR1 and CDR2 are MNHEY and SMNVEV (reference sequence). The CDR3 region is CASSPLAGVGFF. In DNA, the CDR3 is TGTGCCAGCAGTCCCCTAGCGGGAGTGGGGTTCTTC.

The chain is built from TRBV19 and TRBJ2-2, with TRBD1 matching 9 bases. Germline V lookup: CDR1 LNHDA, CDR2 SQIVND (reference sequence). The ends lost 6 bases at V and 0 bases at J; junction bases unmatched: 26. The CDR3 covers 23 residues. The CDR3 DNA follows: TGTGCCAGTAGCACACCATTATCCCCCTATAGGCCTCGACAGGGGGCGAACACCGGGGAGCTGTTTTTT. Protein sequence: CASSTPLSPYRPRQGANTGELFF.

A single count supports this clone. This chain links TRBV6-5 with TRBJ1-3; possibly TRBD1 for D (6 bases). Between the trimmed V and J ends, which lost 0 bases and 0 bases, there was a span of 9 bases. The CDR3 extends over 16 amino acids. Germline values: CDR1 MNHEY, CDR2 SVGAGI. The CDR3 bases are TGTGCCAGCAGTTACTCCGGACAGTACTCTGGAAACACCATATATTTT. Translation: CASSYSGQYSGNTIYF.

This rearrangement joins TRBV28 to TRBJ2-7; D may be TRBD2 (6 bases). With 3 bases removed from V and 2 bases from J, the gap between germline ends came to 11 bases. Germline CDR1 MDHEN, CDR2 SYDVKM. The CDR3 is 14 amino acids. The CDR3 DNA follows: TGTGCCAGCAGTTTGCCGCTAGCGCCCTACGAGCAGTACTTC. Translated: CASSLPLAPYEQYF.

The table lists this clone with a count of one. V usage is TRBV19 and J usage is TRBJ1-2; D gene ambiguous. Trimming shortened V by 7 bases and J by 7 bases, and 10 bases separated the two germline ends. The CDR3 is made up of 11 amino acids. Germline CDR1 LNHDA, CDR2 SQIVND (reference sequence). The CDR3 DNA reads as TGTGCCAGTATGGATATGGGTGGCTACACCTTC. Encoded protein: CASMDMGGYTF.

V usage is TRBV7-2 and J usage is TRBJ1-2; D might be TRBD1 (6 bases). V was trimmed by 5 bases and J by 7 bases, leaving 14 bases between them. The CDR3 is 13 amino acids. Germline CDR1 is SGHTA and CDR2 is FQGNSA. CDR3 residues: CASSVYRAGGYTF. The CDR3 DNA reads TGTGCCAGCAGCGTATACAGGGCCGGTGGCTACACCTTC.

Comment on this clone: The germline gene is not matched at one end of the junction; a read error may be the cause. The chain couples TRBV7-9 to TRBJ2-2; TRBD1 is a possible D gene (6 bases). Germline V CDR1 and CDR2: SEHNR, FQNEAQ (reference sequence). The CDR3 consists of 15 residues. The CDR3 spells CASSVGQRNAGELFF. The DNA for the CDR3 is TGTGCCAGCAGCGTTGGACAGAGGAACGCCGGGGAGCTGTTTTTT. The full variable domain, in which reference TRBV7-9 and TRBJ2-2 provide the parts outside the CDR3, is DTGVSQNPRHKITKRGQNVTFRCDPISEHNRLYWYRQTLGQGPEFLTYFQNEAQLEKSRLLSDRFSAERPKGSFSTLEIQRTEQGDSAMYLCASSVGQRNAGELFFGEGSRLTVL.

The chain combines TRBV27 with TRBJ2-1; 10 bases align to TRBD2. The CDR3 covers 15 residues. Trimming cost V 7 bases and J 8 bases; bases outside gene matches: 11. CDR1 is MNHEY and CDR2 is SMNVEV in the germline V gene (reference sequence). CDR3 protein: CASTPKRGGRDEQFF. CDR3 nucleotides: TGTGCCAGCACCCCTAAGCGGGGGGGTAGAGATGAGCAGTTCTTC.

The rearrangement links TRBV7-8 to TRBJ1-3; possible D gene TRBD1, 5 bases. The V and J ends lost 5 bases and 2 bases respectively, with 10 bases between them. Germline assignment: CDR1 SGHVS and CDR2 FQNEAQ. The CDR3 runs 14 residues. This CDR3 is CASSLQGTGNTIYF. The DNA of the CDR3 is TGTGCCAGCAGCCTGCAGGGAACTGGAAACACCATATATTTT.

The chain couples TRBV3-1 (or the pseudogene TRBV3-2) to TRBJ1-3; TRBD1 might be the D (6 bases). In germline, CDR1 is LGHDT, CDR2 YNNKEL (reference sequence). This CDR3 contains 15 residues. The V gene lost 2 bases and the J gene lost 4 bases, with 12 bases spanning the gap. CDR3: CASSQLRGSGNTIYF. The CDR3 region has the DNA TGTGCCAGCAGCCAACTCAGGGGATCCGGAAACACCATATATTTT.

The chain recombines TRBV28 with TRBJ1-1; D gene ambiguous. CDR3 size: 15 residues. The V end was cut by 8 bases, the J end by 1 base, with 17 bases between. The V gene's germline CDR1 is MDHEN and CDR2 SYDVKM. As DNA, the CDR3 is TGTGCCAGCTTCTCTCGTTTGGGCCCGAACACTGAAGCTTTCTTT. Protein sequence: CASFSRLGPNTEAFF.

The chain links TRBV19 to TRBJ1-5, with D perhaps matching TRBD1 (6 bases). This CDR3 spans 14 amino acids. V was pared by 5 bases and J by 3 bases, with 11 bases between. From germline, CDR1 is LNHDA and CDR2 SQIVND (reference sequence). CDR3 in amino acids: CASSLQGPNQPQHF. The CDR3, as DNA: TGTGCCAGTAGTTTACAGGGTCCCAATCAGCCCCAGCATTTT.

The chain carries TRBV15 and TRBJ2-7; 9 bases map to TRBD2. Germline CDR1 and CDR2: LNHNV and YYDKDF (reference sequence). Losses at the gene ends were 0 bases for V and 2 bases for J; bases not matched to a gene: 5. CDR3 length equals 16 residues. This chain's CDR3 is CATSREGSGSTYEQYF. The CDR3 region has the DNA TGTGCCACCAGCAGAGAAGGTAGCGGGAGCACCTACGAGCAGTACTTC.

The chain uses TRBV2 and TRBJ1-6; no clear D. V was cut by 2 bases and J by 3 bases, with 11 bases left in between. Germline V gene lookup returns CDR1 SNHLY and CDR2 FYNNEI. The CDR3 covers 16 residues. CDR3 sequence reads: CASSESARFYNSPLHF. CDR3 sequence (DNA): TGTGCCAGCAGTGAATCAGCACGGTTCTATAATTCACCCCTCCACTTT. The variable domain in full, completed from reference TRBV2 and TRBJ1-6, reads EPEVTQTPSHQVTQMGQEVILRCVPISNHLYFYWYRQILGQKVEFLVSFYNNEISEKSEIFDDQFSVERPDGSNFTLKIRSTKLEDSAMYFCASSESARFYNSPLHFGNGTRLTVT.

The chain is built from TRBV6-5 and TRBJ2-1; tentatively, D is TRBD2 (6 bases). CDR3 size: 13 residues. Germline V lookup: CDR1 MNHEY, CDR2 SVGAGI. The ends were cut back, 6 bases at V and 8 bases at J, with 14 bases in the middle. CDR3 amino acids: CASRDYARDEQFF. CDR3 coding DNA: TGTGCCAGCAGGGACTACGCCCGCGATGAGCAGTTCTTC.

The chain couples TRBV2 to TRBJ2-7; D remains unclear. CDR1 SNHLY and CDR2 FYNNEI come from the germline V gene. Trimming took off 5 bases at V and 1 base at J, with 9 bases between the two ends. This CDR3 has 13 amino acids. This CDR3 is CASSTDTSYEQYF. CDR3 bases: TGTGCCAGCAGTACTGACACGTCCTACGAGCAGTACTTC.

V gene TRBV4-3 combines with J gene TRBJ1-2; 9 bases map to TRBD1. J gave up 2 bases and V 3 bases, and 1 base lay outside the gene matches. CDR1 LGHNA and CDR2 YSLEER come from the germline V gene. The CDR3 runs 14 residues. CDR3 nucleotide sequence: TGCGCCAGCAGCCACGACAGGGGGAACTATGGCTACACCTTC. Translation: CASSHDRGNYGYTF.

Here the CDR3 reads CASSLSGDAEAFF. CDR3 in DNA: TGTGCCAGCAGTTTGTCAGGGGACGCTGAAGCTTTCTTT. This chain connects TRBV12-3 or TRBV12-4 to TRBJ1-1; possible D gene TRBD1, 6 bases. There are 13 residues in the CDR3. V lost 3 bases, J lost 6 bases, and 11 bases lay in between.

J is TRBJ1-1 and V is TRBV5-1; D is possibly TRBD1 (5 bases). Germline CDR1 reads SGHRS; CDR2 reads YFSETQ. CDR3 length: 13 residues. Trimming pared 2 bases from V and 7 bases from J, leaving 12 bases between. Written as DNA, the CDR3 is TGCGCCAGCAGCTTAGGGGACGGACGTGAAGCTTTCTTT. Protein product: CASSLGDGREAFF.

The chain has TRBV11-2 and TRBJ2-4; weak D call: TRBD2 (5 bases). This CDR3 has 13 residues. Germline V gives CDR1 SGHAT, CDR2 FQNNGV. Trimming removed 5 bases at V and 4 bases at J, with 9 bases between. CDR3 bases: TGTGCCAGCAGCCCCGGGGTTAAAAACATTCAGTACTTC. Translated: CASSPGVKNIQYF. The complete variable domain, with remaining parts taken from reference TRBV11-2 and TRBJ2-4, reads EAGVAQSPRYKIIEKRQSVAFWCNPISGHATLYWYQQILGQGPKLLIQFQNNGVVDDSQLPKDRFSAERLKGVDSTLKIQPAKLEDSAVYLCASSPGVKNIQYFGAGTRLSVL.

This chain connects TRBV5-1 to TRBJ2-7, with 7 bases that match TRBD2. The J segment lost 0 bases and the V segment lost 3 bases, leaving 12 bases of the junction unmatched. There are 17 residues in the CDR3. Looked up from germline, CDR1 is SGHRS and CDR2 is YFSETQ. Here the CDR3 reads CASSSPRGGGGSYEQYF. In DNA form, the CDR3 reads TGCGCCAGCAGCTCGCCTCGGGGTGGCGGGGGCTCCTACGAGCAGTACTTC.

The chain links TRBV9 to TRBJ1-2; D is undetermined. V lost 2 bases to trimming and J lost 6 bases, with 11 bases between them. The CDR3 covers 13 residues. Per germline, CDR1 SGDLS and CDR2 YYNGEE. CDR3 sequence reads: CASSVLGSDGYTF. The CDR3 nucleotides are TGTGCCAGCAGCGTTCTGGGGAGCGATGGCTACACCTTC.

The V call is TRBV7-3, the J call TRBJ1-1; D possibly corresponds to TRBD1 (6 bases). CDR1 and CDR2 (germline): SGHTA, FQGTGA. The CDR3 runs to 15 residues. V shed 1 base and J shed 1 base, with 10 bases lying between them. CDR3 sequence reads: CASSLMGRGNTEAFF. CDR3 DNA: TGTGCCAGCAGCTTAATGGGCAGGGGGAACACTGAAGCTTTCTTT.

The chain links TRBV7-6 to TRBJ1-5, with D perhaps matching TRBD1 (6 bases). Trimming removed 4 bases at V and 6 bases at J, with 10 bases between. CDR3 size: 13 residues. Germline loops: CDR1 SGHVS, CDR2 FNYEAQ. The CDR3 DNA sequence: TGTGCCAGCAGCTCAGGGGACCTTCAGCCCCAGCATTTT. It translates to CASSSGDLQPQHF.

CDR3 residues: CASRPLGTGATGELFF. Written as DNA, the CDR3 is TGTGCCAGCAGACCCCTCGGGACAGGGGCCACCGGGGAGCTGTTTTTT. The chain is built from TRBV7-9 and TRBJ2-2; 10 bases line up with TRBD1. There are 16 residues in the CDR3. The junction had 8 bases not matched to a gene; V was cut back by 6 bases and J by 4 bases. Looked up from germline, CDR1 is SEHNR and CDR2 is FQNEAQ (reference sequence).

The chain recombines TRBV5-4 with TRBJ2-7, with D possibly being TRBD1 (5 bases). The CDR3 is made up of 13 amino acids. Germline V gene lookup returns CDR1 SGHNT and CDR2 YYREEE (reference sequence). Trimming pared 7 bases from V and 2 bases from J, leaving 13 bases between. CDR3: CASSQGSTYEQYF. CDR3 nucleotides: TGTGCCAGCTCCCAGGGCAGCACCTACGAGCAGTACTTC.

The chain employs TRBV12-3 or TRBV12-4 and TRBJ1-2; D unclear. The CDR3 totals 12 residues. Trimming shortened V by 7 bases and J by 5 bases, and 11 bases separated the two germline ends. DNA for the CDR3: TGTGCCAGCACCTTCCGAGGGTATGGCTACACCTTC. Its translation is CASTFRGYGYTF.

V and J are TRBV4-1 and TRBJ1-6, with D hard to call. The CDR3 runs to 16 residues. In germline, CDR1 is MGHRA, CDR2 YSYEKL. The V end was cut by 0 bases, the J end by 4 bases, with 10 bases between. The CDR3 loop reads CASSQEWIPYNSPLHF. CDR3 bases: TGCGCCAGCAGCCAAGAGTGGATCCCATATAATTCACCCCTCCACTTT.

V usage is TRBV19 and J usage is TRBJ1-2; TRBD1 agrees at 9 bases. The ends lost 5 bases at V and 2 bases at J; junction bases unmatched: 9. The CDR3 sequence is 16 residues long. The germline CDR1 and CDR2 sequences are LNHDA and SQIVND (reference sequence). This CDR3 is CASSSTWDRENYGYTF. CDR3 in DNA: TGTGCCAGTAGTTCGACCTGGGACAGGGAGAACTATGGCTACACCTTC.